This is a list of T cell receptor beta chains from one sample in a study of T-cell reconstitution after alpha-beta-depleted transplantation in children. Using its own MiXCR run on the PCR reads, TCRdb lists one record per CDR3 protein. The table shows about a million distinct CDR3 sequences, with about 29% occurring only once. Sequences were derived from PBMCs, mostly from graft donor cells, sampled 360 days after TCRalphabeta/CD19-depleted stem cell transplant. The receptors were sampled from a boy in the first two years of life who had a stem cell transplant for SCID, so the T cells may come from the graft donor. Both conserved end residues are part of each CDR3. A D gene is named only where the DNA matches it firmly. The size of a clone is reported for some rows only, either as once, few or many, or as a class for expanded clones.

v_gene: TRBV5-1; j_gene: TRBJ2-3; d_gene: NA; abundance: NA; CDR3aa: CASSPILGVFADTQYF; CDR3nt: TGCGCCAGCAGCCCGATCCTGGGGGTTTTCGCAGATACGCAGTATTTT
v_gene: TRBV7-8; j_gene: TRBJ2-5; d_gene: TRBD1; abundance: NA; CDR3aa: CASSPGQGQKGETQYF; CDR3nt: TGTGCCAGCAGCCCAGGACAGGGTCAAAAGGGGGAGACCCAGTACTTC
v_gene: TRBV3-1; j_gene: TRBJ1-4; d_gene: TRBD1; abundance: few; CDR3aa: CASSLQRTGGLFF; CDR3nt: TGTGCCAGCAGCCTTCAACGGACAGGAGGGCTGTTTTTT
v_gene: TRBV5-6; j_gene: TRBJ2-2; d_gene: TRBD2; abundance: NA; CDR3aa: CASSFFGGTNTGELFF; CDR3nt: TGTGCCAGCAGCTTCTTCGGGGGGACGAACACCGGGGAGCTGTTTTTT
v_gene: TRBV29-1; j_gene: TRBJ1-1; d_gene: TRBD1; abundance: NA; CDR3aa: CSAPGTGTAHEGAFF; CDR3nt: TGCAGCGCCCCCGGGACAGGGACTGCCCATGAAGGAGCTTTCTTT
v_gene: TRBV9; j_gene: TRBJ2-2; d_gene: NA; abundance: few; CDR3aa: CASSVDTSNTGELFF; CDR3nt: TGTGCCAGCAGCGTGGACACTTCGAACACCGGGGAGCTGTTTTTT
v_gene: TRBV9; j_gene: TRBJ1-1; d_gene: TRBD1; abundance: many; CDR3aa: CASSPRTGLEAFF; CDR3nt: TGTGCCAGCAGCCCCCGGACAGGGCTTGAAGCTTTCTTT
v_gene: TRBV6-5; j_gene: TRBJ2-7; d_gene: TRBD1; abundance: many; CDR3aa: CASSWDRKHYEQYF; CDR3nt: TGTGCCAGCAGTTGGGACAGGAAGCACTACGAGCAGTACTTC
v_gene: TRBV27; j_gene: TRBJ1-5; d_gene: NA; abundance: few; CDR3aa: CASSFWAGPQHF; CDR3nt: TGTGCCAGCAGTTTTTGGGCCGGGCCCCAGCATTTT
v_gene: TRBV12-3/TRBV12-4; j_gene: TRBJ2-5; d_gene: NA; abundance: NA; CDR3aa: CASTRSSETQYF; CDR3nt: TGTGCCAGCACCCGATCCTCTGAGACCCAGTACTTC
v_gene: TRBV4-1; j_gene: TRBJ1-4; d_gene: NA; abundance: NA; CDR3aa: CASSKVRAPTNEKLFF; CDR3nt: TGCGCCAGCAGCAAGGTACGAGCGCCAACTAATGAAAAACTGTTTTTT
v_gene: TRBV27; j_gene: TRBJ2-7; d_gene: NA; abundance: NA; CDR3aa: CASSLLTQWDEQYF; CDR3nt: TGTGCCAGCAGTTTGTTGACCCAATGGGACGAGCAGTACTTC
v_gene: TRBV29-1; j_gene: TRBJ2-3; d_gene: TRBD1; abundance: few; CDR3aa: CSVPDRGPTDTQYF; CDR3nt: TGCAGCGTACCGGACAGGGGGCCCACAGATACGCAGTATTTT
v_gene: TRBV9; j_gene: TRBJ2-7; d_gene: TRBD2; abundance: NA; CDR3aa: CASSVGGGGASYEQYF; CDR3nt: TGTGCCAGCAGCGTAGGGGGCGGGGGGGCCTCCTACGAGCAGTACTTC
v_gene: TRBV4-3; j_gene: TRBJ2-3; d_gene: TRBD2; abundance: many; CDR3aa: CASSQGTSGVTDTQYF; CDR3nt: TGCGCCAGCAGCCAAGGGACTAGCGGGGTCACAGATACGCAGTATTTT
v_gene: TRBV6-1; j_gene: TRBJ1-2; d_gene: NA; abundance: few; CDR3aa: CASRPRTGPNYGYTF; CDR3nt: TGTGCCAGCAGGCCCCGCACAGGACCTAACTATGGCTACACCTTC
v_gene: TRBV4-3; j_gene: TRBJ2-6; d_gene: NA; abundance: NA; CDR3aa: CASSQYTGSSGANVLTF; CDR3nt: TGCGCCAGCAGCCAGTATACCGGGAGCTCTGGGGCCAACGTCCTGACTTTC
v_gene: TRBV5-1; j_gene: TRBJ2-5; d_gene: NA; abundance: NA; CDR3aa: CASSSDMQETQYF; CDR3nt: TGCGCCAGCAGCTCGGACATGCAAGAGACCCAGTACTTC
v_gene: TRBV7-3; j_gene: TRBJ1-1; d_gene: NA; abundance: few; CDR3aa: CASSSLLRGNTEAFF; CDR3nt: TGTGCCAGCAGCTCCCTACTCCGGGGGAACACTGAAGCTTTCTTT
v_gene: TRBV20-1; j_gene: TRBJ1-1; d_gene: NA; abundance: NA; CDR3aa: CSARDITEAFF; CDR3nt: TGCAGTGCTAGAGATATCACTGAAGCTTTCTTT
v_gene: TRBV7-8; j_gene: TRBJ2-5; d_gene: TRBD1; abundance: NA; CDR3aa: CASSSLRRGTGGRETQYF; CDR3nt: TGTGCCAGCAGCTCCCTTAGACGAGGGACAGGGGGCAGGGAGACCCAGTACTTC
v_gene: TRBV5-1; j_gene: TRBJ2-1; d_gene: NA; abundance: NA; CDR3aa: CASSSASNEQFF; CDR3nt: TGCGCCAGCAGCTCCGCGTCCAATGAGCAGTTCTTC
v_gene: TRBV4-2; j_gene: TRBJ2-7; d_gene: NA; abundance: few; CDR3aa: CASSQDPAGGTQIEQYF; CDR3nt: TGTGCCAGCAGCCAAGATCCCGCCGGCGGGACCCAAATCGAGCAGTACTTC
v_gene: TRBV27; j_gene: TRBJ2-2; d_gene: NA; abundance: few; CDR3aa: CASTTSSHGELFF; CDR3nt: TGTGCCAGCACCACTAGCTCCCACGGGGAGCTGTTTTTT
v_gene: TRBV5-5; j_gene: TRBJ2-5; d_gene: TRBD1; abundance: NA; CDR3aa: CASRFLQGQETQYF; CDR3nt: TGTGCCAGCCGATTCTTACAGGGGCAAGAGACCCAGTACTTC
v_gene: TRBV28; j_gene: TRBJ1-5; d_gene: NA; abundance: NA; CDR3aa: CASSSDGSPNQPQHF; CDR3nt: TGTGCCAGCAGTTCGGACGGCTCCCCCAATCAGCCCCAGCATTTT
v_gene: TRBV7-3; j_gene: TRBJ2-1; d_gene: NA; abundance: NA; CDR3aa: CASSLNGQRYNEQFF; CDR3nt: TGTGCCAGCAGCTTAAATGGACAGCGATACAATGAGCAGTTCTTC
v_gene: TRBV5-1; j_gene: TRBJ1-1; d_gene: NA; abundance: NA; CDR3aa: CASSLGGPPGGTEAFF; CDR3nt: TGCGCCAGCAGCCTTGGAGGACCCCCGGGGGGAACTGAAGCTTTCTTT
v_gene: TRBV5-1; j_gene: TRBJ1-1; d_gene: TRBD1; abundance: few; CDR3aa: CASSFGTVGNTEAFF; CDR3nt: TGCGCCAGCAGCTTTGGGACAGTGGGGAACACTGAAGCTTTCTTT
v_gene: TRBV10-3; j_gene: TRBJ2-3; d_gene: NA; abundance: NA; CDR3aa: CAISESHTQYF; CDR3nt: TGTGCCATCAGTGAGAGCCATACGCAGTATTTT
v_gene: TRBV25-1; j_gene: TRBJ2-7; d_gene: NA; abundance: NA; CDR3aa: CASSDPGGLSYEQYF; CDR3nt: TGTGCCAGCAGTGACCCGGGGGGCCTGTCCTACGAGCAGTACTTC
v_gene: TRBV20-1; j_gene: TRBJ1-2; d_gene: NA; abundance: NA; CDR3aa: CSARDPSGENGGYTF; CDR3nt: TGCAGTGCTAGAGATCCTTCGGGGGAGAACGGTGGCTACACCTTC
v_gene: TRBV9; j_gene: TRBJ1-1; d_gene: TRBD1; abundance: few; CDR3aa: CASSGRGRNTEAFF; CDR3nt: TGTGCCAGCAGCGGGAGGGGGCGGAACACTGAAGCTTTCTTT
v_gene: TRBV5-1; j_gene: TRBJ2-7; d_gene: NA; abundance: NA; CDR3aa: CASSPGRFRGSDEQYF; CDR3nt: TGCGCCAGCAGCCCTGGAAGGTTTAGGGGGAGCGACGAGCAGTACTTC
v_gene: TRBV7-9; j_gene: TRBJ1-2; d_gene: NA; abundance: few; CDR3aa: CASSPENYGYTF; CDR3nt: TGTGCCAGCAGCCCGGAGAACTATGGCTACACCTTC
v_gene: TRBV29-1; j_gene: TRBJ2-5; d_gene: TRBD2; abundance: few; CDR3aa: CSVRLAGGMGTQYF; CDR3nt: TGCAGCGTGAGACTAGCGGGGGGCATGGGGACCCAGTACTTC
v_gene: TRBV4-1; j_gene: TRBJ1-2; d_gene: NA; abundance: NA; CDR3aa: CASSQDIQGPYYGYTF; CDR3nt: TGCGCCAGCAGCCAAGACATACAGGGTCCGTACTATGGCTACACCTTC
v_gene: TRBV12-3/TRBV12-4; j_gene: TRBJ2-3; d_gene: TRBD2; abundance: NA; CDR3aa: CASSPSTWLAGGPDTQYF; CDR3nt: TGTGCCAGCAGTCCCTCAACTTGGCTAGCGGGGGGCCCAGATACGCAGTATTTT
v_gene: TRBV19; j_gene: TRBJ2-1; d_gene: NA; abundance: NA; CDR3aa: CASSFPGNEQFF; CDR3nt: TGTGCCAGTAGTTTCCCTGGCAATGAGCAGTTCTTC
v_gene: TRBV28; j_gene: TRBJ2-3; d_gene: NA; abundance: NA; CDR3aa: CASSLGGAPGRDTQYF; CDR3nt: TGTGCCAGCAGTTTAGGGGGGGCCCCGGGGAGAGATACGCAGTATTTT
v_gene: TRBV13; j_gene: TRBJ1-1; d_gene: NA; abundance: NA; CDR3aa: CASSLLARGAEAFF; CDR3nt: TGTGCCAGCAGCTTACTGGCTAGGGGGGCTGAAGCTTTCTTT
v_gene: TRBV2; j_gene: TRBJ1-1; d_gene: NA; abundance: once; CDR3aa: CASRSNLNTEAFF; CDR3nt: TGTGCCAGCAGGTCAAATCTTAACACTGAAGCTTTCTTT
v_gene: TRBV13; j_gene: TRBJ2-1; d_gene: NA; abundance: NA; CDR3aa: CASSLGLNANEQFF; CDR3nt: TGTGCCAGCAGCTTAGGCCTTAATGCCAATGAGCAGTTCTTC
v_gene: TRBV27; j_gene: TRBJ2-1; d_gene: NA; abundance: few; CDR3aa: CASSTPGRRSYNEQFF; CDR3nt: TGTGCCAGCAGCACGCCTGGCCGCCGCTCCTACAATGAGCAGTTCTTC
v_gene: TRBV6-1; j_gene: TRBJ1-1; d_gene: TRBD1; abundance: few; CDR3aa: CASSESGGGRAFF; CDR3nt: TGTGCCAGCAGTGAATCAGGGGGGGGTCGAGCTTTCTTT
v_gene: TRBV24-1; j_gene: TRBJ2-2; d_gene: TRBD2; abundance: NA; CDR3aa: CATSDPSGGGIAGELFF; CDR3nt: TGTGCCACCAGTGATCCCAGTGGGGGGGGGATCGCCGGGGAGCTGTTTTTT
v_gene: TRBV4-3; j_gene: TRBJ1-1; d_gene: NA; abundance: NA; CDR3aa: CASSQGEGRLNTEAFF; CDR3nt: TGCGCCAGCAGCCAAGGGGAGGGCCGGTTGAACACTGAAGCTTTCTTT
v_gene: TRBV7-2; j_gene: TRBJ2-1; d_gene: TRBD2; abundance: few; CDR3aa: CASSFLAGVEQFF; CDR3nt: TGTGCCAGCAGCTTCCTCGCGGGGGTTGAGCAGTTCTTC
v_gene: TRBV11-2; j_gene: TRBJ2-3; d_gene: TRBD1; abundance: NA; CDR3aa: CASSFRTGTRSDTQYF; CDR3nt: TGTGCCAGCAGCTTCCGGACAGGGACGAGGTCAGATACGCAGTATTTT
v_gene: TRBV7-9; j_gene: TRBJ1-1; d_gene: NA; abundance: few; CDR3aa: CASSWTDTEAFF; CDR3nt: TGTGCCAGCAGCTGGACAGACACTGAAGCTTTCTTT
v_gene: TRBV20-1; j_gene: TRBJ1-5; d_gene: NA; abundance: few; CDR3aa: CSAREGAGNQPQHF; CDR3nt: TGCAGTGCTAGAGAAGGGGCGGGCAATCAGCCCCAGCATTTT
v_gene: TRBV5-1; j_gene: TRBJ2-7; d_gene: NA; abundance: NA; CDR3aa: CASSEGPLYEQYF; CDR3nt: TGCGCCAGCAGCGAGGGACCCCTCTACGAGCAGTACTTC
v_gene: TRBV7-2; j_gene: TRBJ2-1; d_gene: NA; abundance: NA; CDR3aa: CASRRTGLPSYNEQFF; CDR3nt: TGTGCCAGCAGGCGAACCGGGCTTCCCTCCTACAATGAGCAGTTCTTC
v_gene: TRBV29-1; j_gene: TRBJ1-6; d_gene: NA; abundance: NA; CDR3aa: CSAGPGAANSPLHF; CDR3nt: TGCAGCGCCGGCCCGGGGGCAGCTAATTCACCCCTCCACTTT
v_gene: TRBV28; j_gene: TRBJ2-1; d_gene: NA; abundance: few; CDR3aa: CASTPFWVWDEQFF; CDR3nt: TGTGCCAGCACCCCATTTTGGGTGTGGGATGAGCAGTTCTTC
v_gene: TRBV7-9; j_gene: TRBJ2-7; d_gene: TRBD2; abundance: NA; CDR3aa: CASSFAGGLYEQYF; CDR3nt: TGTGCCAGCAGCTTTGCGGGGGGGCTCTACGAGCAGTACTTC
v_gene: TRBV20-1; j_gene: TRBJ2-7; d_gene: NA; abundance: once; CDR3aa: CSARIDAYEQYF; CDR3nt: TGCAGTGCTAGAATTGATGCCTACGAGCAGTACTTC
v_gene: TRBV6-5; j_gene: TRBJ1-1; d_gene: NA; abundance: NA; CDR3aa: CASSYSARNTEAFF; CDR3nt: TGTGCCAGCAGTTACTCTGCCAGGAACACTGAAGCTTTCTTT
v_gene: TRBV4-1; j_gene: TRBJ2-3; d_gene: NA; abundance: NA; CDR3aa: CASSHVLGLNTDTQYF; CDR3nt: TGCGCCAGCAGCCATGTGTTAGGTTTAAACACAGATACGCAGTATTTT